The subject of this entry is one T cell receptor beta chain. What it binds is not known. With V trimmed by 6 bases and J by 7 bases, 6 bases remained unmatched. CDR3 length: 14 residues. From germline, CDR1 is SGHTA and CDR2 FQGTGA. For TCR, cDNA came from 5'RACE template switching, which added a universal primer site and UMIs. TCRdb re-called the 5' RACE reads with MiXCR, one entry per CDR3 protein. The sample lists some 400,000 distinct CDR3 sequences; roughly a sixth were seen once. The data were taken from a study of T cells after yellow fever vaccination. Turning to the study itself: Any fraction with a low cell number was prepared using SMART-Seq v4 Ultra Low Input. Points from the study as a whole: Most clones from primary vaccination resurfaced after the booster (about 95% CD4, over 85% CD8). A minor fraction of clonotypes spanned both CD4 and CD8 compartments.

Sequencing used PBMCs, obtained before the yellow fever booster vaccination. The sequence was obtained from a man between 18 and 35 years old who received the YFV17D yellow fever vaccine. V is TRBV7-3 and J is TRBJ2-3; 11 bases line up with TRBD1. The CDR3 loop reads CASSRDRGSNTQYF. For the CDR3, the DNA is TGTGCCAGCAGTCGGGACAGGGGGTCTAATACGCAGTATTTT. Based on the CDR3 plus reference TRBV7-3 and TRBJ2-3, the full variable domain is GAGVSQTPSNKVTEKGKYVELRCDPISGHTALYWYRQSLGQGPEFLIYFQGTGAADDSGLPNDRFFAVRPEGSVSTLKIQRTERGDSAVYLCASSRDRGSNTQYFGPGTRLTVL.